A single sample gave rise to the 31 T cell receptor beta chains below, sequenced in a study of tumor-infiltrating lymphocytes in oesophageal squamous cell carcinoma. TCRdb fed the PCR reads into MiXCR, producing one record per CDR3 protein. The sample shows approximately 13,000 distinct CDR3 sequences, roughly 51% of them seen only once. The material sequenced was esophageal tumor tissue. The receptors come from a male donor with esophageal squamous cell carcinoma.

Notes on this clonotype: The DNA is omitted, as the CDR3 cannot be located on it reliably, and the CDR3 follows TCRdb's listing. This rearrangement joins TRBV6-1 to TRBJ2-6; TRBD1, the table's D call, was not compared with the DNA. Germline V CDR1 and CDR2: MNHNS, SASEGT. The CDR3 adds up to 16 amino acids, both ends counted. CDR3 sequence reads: CASRTTGTGAWLHLRF.

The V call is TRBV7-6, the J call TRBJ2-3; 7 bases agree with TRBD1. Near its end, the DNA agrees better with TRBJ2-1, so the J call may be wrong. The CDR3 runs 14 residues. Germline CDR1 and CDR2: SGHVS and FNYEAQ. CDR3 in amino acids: CASSLYAGGNEQFF. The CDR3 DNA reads TGTGCCAGCAGCTTATACGCAGGGGGCAATGAGCAGTTCTTC.

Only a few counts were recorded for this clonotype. CDR3 sequence (DNA): TGTGCCAGCAGCTCCGCTAATGAGCAGTTCTTC. This gives the protein CASSSANEQFF. The chain couples TRBV7-9 to TRBJ2-7; no definite D call. Near its end, the DNA agrees better with TRBJ2-1, so the J call may be wrong. Germline V gene lookup returns CDR1 SEHNR and CDR2 FQNEAQ (reference sequence). The length of the CDR3 is 11 residues.

The CDR3 coding sequence is TGTGCCAGCAGCCCCGCCGGGAGCCCATACGAGCAGTACTTC. Translated: CASSPAGSPYEQYF. This rearrangement joins TRBV7-2 to TRBJ2-1, with a possible D match to TRBD2 (6 bases). The DNA end favors TRBJ2-7, so the J call may be wrong. Germline CDR1 reads SGHTA; CDR2 reads FQGNSA. The CDR3 is 14 residues long.

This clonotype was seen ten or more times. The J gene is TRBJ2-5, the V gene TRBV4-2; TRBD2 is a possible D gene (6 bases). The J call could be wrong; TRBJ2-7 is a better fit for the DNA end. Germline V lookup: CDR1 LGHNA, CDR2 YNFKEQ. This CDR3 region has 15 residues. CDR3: CASSQDPAGVYEQYF. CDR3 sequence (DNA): TGTGCCAGCAGCCAAGACCCAGCGGGTGTCTACGAGCAGTACTTC.

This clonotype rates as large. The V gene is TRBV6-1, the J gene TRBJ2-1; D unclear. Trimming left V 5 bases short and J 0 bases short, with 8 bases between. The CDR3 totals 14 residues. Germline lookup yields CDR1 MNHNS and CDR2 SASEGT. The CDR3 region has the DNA TGTGCCAGCAGTCCACTGGTCTCCTACAATGAGCAGTTCTTC. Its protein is CASSPLVSYNEQFF.

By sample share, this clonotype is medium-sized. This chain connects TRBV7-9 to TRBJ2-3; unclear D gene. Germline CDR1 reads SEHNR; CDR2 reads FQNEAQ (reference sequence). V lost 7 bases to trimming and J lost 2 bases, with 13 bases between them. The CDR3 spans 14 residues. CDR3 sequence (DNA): TGTGCCAGCAACCTACAGACCACCACAGATACGCAGTATTTT. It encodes CASNLQTTTDTQYF.

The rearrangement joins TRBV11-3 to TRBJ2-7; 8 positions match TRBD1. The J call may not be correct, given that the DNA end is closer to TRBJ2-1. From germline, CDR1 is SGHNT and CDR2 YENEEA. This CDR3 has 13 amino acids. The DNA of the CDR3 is TGTGCCAGCGGAAGACAGGGGCAAGAGACCCAGTTCTTC. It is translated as CASGRQGQETQFF.

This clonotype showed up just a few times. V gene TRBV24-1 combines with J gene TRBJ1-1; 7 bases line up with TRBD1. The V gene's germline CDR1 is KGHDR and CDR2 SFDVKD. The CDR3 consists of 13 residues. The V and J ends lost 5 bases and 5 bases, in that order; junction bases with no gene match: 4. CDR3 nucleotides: TGTGCCACCAGTGGACAGGGAAAGACTGAAGCTTTCTTT. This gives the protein CATSGQGKTEAFF.

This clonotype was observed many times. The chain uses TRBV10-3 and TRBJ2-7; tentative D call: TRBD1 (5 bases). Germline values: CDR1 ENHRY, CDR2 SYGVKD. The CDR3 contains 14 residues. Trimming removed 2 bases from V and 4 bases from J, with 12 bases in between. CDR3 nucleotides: TGTGCCATCAGTGAGAGGCAGGGAACGTACGAGCAGTACTTC. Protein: CAISERQGTYEQYF.

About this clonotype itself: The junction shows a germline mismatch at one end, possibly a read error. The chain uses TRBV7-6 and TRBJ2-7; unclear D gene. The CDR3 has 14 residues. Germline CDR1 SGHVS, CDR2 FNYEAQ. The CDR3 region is CASSLVWQAYEQYF. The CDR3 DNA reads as TGTGCTAGCAGCTTAGTGTGGCAGGCCTACGAGCAGTACTTC.

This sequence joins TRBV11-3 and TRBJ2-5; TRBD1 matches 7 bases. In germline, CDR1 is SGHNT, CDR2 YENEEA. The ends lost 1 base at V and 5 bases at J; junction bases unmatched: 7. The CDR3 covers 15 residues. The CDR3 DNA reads TGTGCCAGCAGCTTAGGAGGGGGCCGAGGGGAGACCCAGTACTTC. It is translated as CASSLGGGRGETQYF.

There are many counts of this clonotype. The DNA for the CDR3 is TGCGCCAGCAGTGATAAGCGGGAGCGCACAGATACGCAGTATTTT. Amino acids: CASSDKRERTDTQYF. V is TRBV10-2 and J is TRBJ2-3; 8 nucleotides align to TRBD2. Germline trimming cut 3 bases from V and 1 base from J; bases unmatched to any gene: 3. Germline CDR1 and CDR2: WSHSY and SAAADI. This CDR3 has 15 amino acids.

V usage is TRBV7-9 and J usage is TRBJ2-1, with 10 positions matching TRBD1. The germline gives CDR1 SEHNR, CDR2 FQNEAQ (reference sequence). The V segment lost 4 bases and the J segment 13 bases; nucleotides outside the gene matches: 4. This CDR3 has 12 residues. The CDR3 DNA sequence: TGTGCCAGCAGCTGGGGGACAGGGGACCAGTTCTTC. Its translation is CASSWGTGDQFF. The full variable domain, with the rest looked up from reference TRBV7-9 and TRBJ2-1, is DTGVSQNPRHKITKRGQNVTFRCDPISEHNRLYWYRQTLGQGPEFLTYFQNEAQLEKSRLLSDRFSAERPKGSFSTLEIQRTEQGDSAMYLCASSWGTGDQFFGPGTRLTVL.

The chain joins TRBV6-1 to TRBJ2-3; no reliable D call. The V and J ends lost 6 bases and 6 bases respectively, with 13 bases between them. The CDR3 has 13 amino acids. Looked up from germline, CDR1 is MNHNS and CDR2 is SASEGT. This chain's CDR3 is CASSHGGSDTQYF. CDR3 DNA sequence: TGTGCCAGCAGCCACGGCGGTTCCGATACGCAGTATTTT.

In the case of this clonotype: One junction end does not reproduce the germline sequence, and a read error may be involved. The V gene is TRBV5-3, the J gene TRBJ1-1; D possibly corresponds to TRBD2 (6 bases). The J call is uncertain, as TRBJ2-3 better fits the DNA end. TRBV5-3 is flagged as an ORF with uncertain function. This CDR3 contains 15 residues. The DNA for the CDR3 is TGTGCCAGCAGCTTTGGACTAACACCGGCAGATACGCAGTATTTT. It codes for CASSFGLTPADTQYF.

This chain's CDR3 is CASSPTLPYEQYF. The CDR3 bases are TGTGCCAGCAGCCCCACCCTCCCCTACGAGCAGTACTTC. The genes are TRBV7-1 and TRBJ2-7, with unresolved D. TRBV7-1 is an ORF; its function is uncertain. The CDR3 spans 13 residues. The V end lost 5 bases, the J end lost 2 bases, and 10 bases lay between the germline ends.

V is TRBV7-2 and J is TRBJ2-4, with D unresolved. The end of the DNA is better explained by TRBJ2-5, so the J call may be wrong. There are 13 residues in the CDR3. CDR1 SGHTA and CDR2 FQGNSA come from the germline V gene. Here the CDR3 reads CASSLVREETQYF. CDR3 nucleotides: TGTGCCAGCAGCTTAGTTAGGGAAGAGACCCAGTACTTC.

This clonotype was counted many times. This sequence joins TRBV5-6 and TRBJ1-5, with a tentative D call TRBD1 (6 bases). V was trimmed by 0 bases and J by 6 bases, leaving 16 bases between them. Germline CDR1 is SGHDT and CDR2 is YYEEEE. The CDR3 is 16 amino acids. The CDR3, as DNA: TGTGCCAGCAGCTTGGGCCCCAAAGGCAGGGGTCAGCCCCAGCATTTT. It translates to CASSLGPKGRGQPQHF.

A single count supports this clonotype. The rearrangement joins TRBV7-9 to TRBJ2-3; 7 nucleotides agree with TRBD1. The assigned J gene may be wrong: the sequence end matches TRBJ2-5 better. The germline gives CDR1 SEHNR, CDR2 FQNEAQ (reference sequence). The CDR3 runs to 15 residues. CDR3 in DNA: TGTGCCAGCAGCTTTGGACAGGCGCCCCAAGAGACCCAGTACTTC. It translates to CASSFGQAPQETQYF.

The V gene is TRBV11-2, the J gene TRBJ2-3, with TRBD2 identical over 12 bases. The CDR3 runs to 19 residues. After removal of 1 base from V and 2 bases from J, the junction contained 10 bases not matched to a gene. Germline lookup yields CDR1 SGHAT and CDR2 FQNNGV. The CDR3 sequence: CASSLVRTSGATLTDTQYF. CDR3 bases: TGTGCCAGCAGCTTAGTTAGGACTAGCGGGGCCACCCTCACAGATACGCAGTATTTT.

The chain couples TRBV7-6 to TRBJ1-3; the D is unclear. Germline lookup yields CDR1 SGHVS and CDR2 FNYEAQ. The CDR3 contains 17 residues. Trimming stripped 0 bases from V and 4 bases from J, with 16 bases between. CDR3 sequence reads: CASSLALGTAQGNTIYF. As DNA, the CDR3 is TGTGCCAGCAGCTTAGCGCTCGGTACAGCTCAAGGAAACACCATATATTTT.

In DNA form, the CDR3 reads TGTGCCAGCAGCTCCTCGAATAACAATCAGCCCCAGCATTTT. Residues: CASSSSNNNQPQHF. The V and J genes are TRBV7-2 and TRBJ1-5; D call uncertain. Germline assignment: CDR1 SGHTA and CDR2 FQGNSA. Trimming shortened V by 4 bases and J by 3 bases, and 10 bases separated the two germline ends. This CDR3 contains 14 residues.

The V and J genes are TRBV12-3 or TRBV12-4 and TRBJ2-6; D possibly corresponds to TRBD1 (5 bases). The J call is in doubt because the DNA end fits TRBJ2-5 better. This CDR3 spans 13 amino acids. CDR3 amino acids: CASSLSPGETQYF. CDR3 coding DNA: TGTGCCAGCAGCCTATCCCCAGGGGAGACCCAGTACTTC.

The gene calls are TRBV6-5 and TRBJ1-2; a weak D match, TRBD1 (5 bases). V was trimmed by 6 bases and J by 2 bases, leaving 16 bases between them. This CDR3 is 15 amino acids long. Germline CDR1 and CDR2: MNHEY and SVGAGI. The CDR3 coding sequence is TGTGCCAGCAGACTACAGATCAGGGTCAACTATGGCTACACCTTC. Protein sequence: CASRLQIRVNYGYTF.

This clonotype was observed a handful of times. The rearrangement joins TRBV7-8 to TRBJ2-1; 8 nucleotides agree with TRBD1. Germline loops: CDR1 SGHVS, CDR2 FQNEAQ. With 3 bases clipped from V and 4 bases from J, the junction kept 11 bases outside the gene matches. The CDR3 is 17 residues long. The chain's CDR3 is CASSFFPRQGAYNEQFF. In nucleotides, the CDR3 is TGTGCCAGCAGCTTCTTCCCCCGGCAGGGGGCTTACAATGAGCAGTTCTTC.

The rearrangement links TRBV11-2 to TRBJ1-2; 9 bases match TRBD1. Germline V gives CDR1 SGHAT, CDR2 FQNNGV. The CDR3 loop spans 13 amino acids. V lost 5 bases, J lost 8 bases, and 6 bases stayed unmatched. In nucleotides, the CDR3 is TGTGCCAGCAGCCGACAGGGGGAGGAGGGCTACACCTTC. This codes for CASSRQGEEGYTF.

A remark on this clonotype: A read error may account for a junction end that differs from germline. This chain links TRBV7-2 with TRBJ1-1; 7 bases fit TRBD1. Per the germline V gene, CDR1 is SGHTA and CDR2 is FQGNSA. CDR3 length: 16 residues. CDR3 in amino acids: CASSPGAGGSVETQYF. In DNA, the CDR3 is TGTGCCAGCAGCCCTGGGGCAGGGGGTAGTGTAGAGACCCAGTACTTT.

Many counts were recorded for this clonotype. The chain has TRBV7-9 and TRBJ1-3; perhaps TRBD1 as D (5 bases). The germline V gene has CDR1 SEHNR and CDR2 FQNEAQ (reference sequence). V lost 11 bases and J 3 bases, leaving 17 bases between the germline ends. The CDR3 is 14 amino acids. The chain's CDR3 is CAGGQGGSGNTIYF. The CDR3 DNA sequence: TGTGCCGGCGGCCAGGGAGGAAGTGGAAACACCATATATTTT.

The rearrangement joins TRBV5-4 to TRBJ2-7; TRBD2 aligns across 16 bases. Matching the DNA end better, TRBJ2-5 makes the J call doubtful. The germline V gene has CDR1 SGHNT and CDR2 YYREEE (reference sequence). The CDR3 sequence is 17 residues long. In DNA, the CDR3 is TGTGCCAGCAGCGGCGGGACTAGCGGGAGGGCAGGGGAGACCCAGTACTTC. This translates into CASSGGTSGRAGETQYF.

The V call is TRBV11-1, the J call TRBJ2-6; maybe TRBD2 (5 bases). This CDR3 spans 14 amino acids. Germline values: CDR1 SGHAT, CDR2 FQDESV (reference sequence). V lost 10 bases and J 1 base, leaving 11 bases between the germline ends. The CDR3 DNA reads TGTGCCATCCTCGGGGATTCTGGGGCCAACGTCCTGACTTTC. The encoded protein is CAILGDSGANVLTF.